One sample yielded the 8 T cell receptor beta chains listed below, sequenced in a study of CD8 T cells in ankylosing spondylitis. MiXCR, applied by TCRdb to the 5' RACE reads, yields one record per CDR3 protein. The repertoire includes roughly 130,000 distinct CDR3 sequences, 12% to 15% of them detected once, and just under 3% sits in the top ten. The sample was blood, either unsorted or a sorted T cell fraction (not recorded which). The receptors come from a female donor with ankylosing spondylitis or in good health (not recorded which).

This clonotype has more than one count but fewer than ten. The chain recombines TRBV28 with TRBJ2-7, with 12 bases fitting TRBD2. Germline-derived CDR1 and CDR2 are MDHEN and SYDVKM. This CDR3 contains 18 residues. V shed 6 bases, J shed 3 bases, and the junction held 15 bases outside the gene matches. The CDR3 DNA reads as TGTGCCAGCAGACTGGGGCTAGCGGGGGGGGGACCCAACTACGAGCAGTACTTC. Translating it yields CASRLGLAGGGPNYEQYF.

This clonotype occurred a few times. The chain joins TRBV20-1 to TRBJ2-2, with TRBD1 matching over 7 bases. Germline V lookup: CDR1 DFQATT, CDR2 SNEGSKA (reference sequence). This CDR3 has 15 residues. V trimming: 6 bases; J trimming: 5 bases; junction bases outside the gene matches: 12. The CDR3 bases are TGCAGTGCAGGAGCTGCGAGGGGGCGTACCGGGGAGCTGTTTTTT. Amino acid sequence: CSAGAARGRTGELFF.

This clonotype was observed a few times. The rearrangement links TRBV7-3 to TRBJ1-2; 7 bases map to TRBD1. J lost 3 bases, V lost 5 bases, and 12 bases had no gene match. The germline gives CDR1 SGHTA, CDR2 FQGTGA. The CDR3 has 16 amino acids. CDR3: CASSLEPYRGDYGYTF. CDR3 nucleotide sequence: TGTGCCAGCAGCCTGGAACCCTACAGGGGCGACTATGGCTACACCTTC.

This clonotype was observed at least ten times. The V gene is TRBV12-3 or TRBV12-4, the J gene TRBJ2-7, with TRBD2 identical over 8 bases. CDR3 length: 15 residues. V gave up 2 bases and J gave up 4 bases; unmatched junction bases: 7. CDR3 loop: CASSLNSGAGYEQYF. CDR3 DNA sequence: TGTGCCAGCAGTTTAAATAGCGGGGCTGGTTACGAGCAGTACTTC.

This clonotype was observed at least ten times. This CDR3 reads CSGQDSNQPQHF. The DNA for the CDR3 is TGCAGTGGGCAGGATAGCAATCAGCCCCAGCATTTT. V is TRBV20-1 and J is TRBJ1-5; no clear D. The CDR3 loop spans 12 amino acids. With 7 bases removed from V and 0 bases from J, the gap between germline ends came to 7 bases. Germline CDR1 and CDR2: DFQATT and SNEGSKA (reference sequence).

This clonotype was seen many times. The chain recombines TRBV28 with TRBJ2-1; TRBD2 is a possible D gene (5 bases). V was trimmed by 2 bases and J by 4 bases, leaving 9 bases between them. The CDR3 is 14 amino acids. Germline lookup yields CDR1 MDHEN and CDR2 SYDVKM. As DNA, the CDR3 is TGTGCCAGCAGTTTAAGCGGAAGATACAATGAGCAGTTCTTC. The encoded protein is CASSLSGRYNEQFF.

This clonotype appeared many times. The chain uses TRBV20-1 and TRBJ2-1; a possible D gene is TRBD2 (6 bases). This CDR3 region has 15 residues. Trimming pared 6 bases from V and 1 base from J, leaving 16 bases between. From germline, CDR1 is DFQATT and CDR2 SNEGSKA (reference sequence). Written as DNA, the CDR3 is TGCAGTGCCGCGCTGGGAGGACAATCCTACAATGAGCAGTTCTTC. Translated, it gives CSAALGGQSYNEQFF.

The CDR3 sequence is CSANARVGTDTQYF. CDR3 sequence (DNA): TGCAGTGCTAACGCTCGCGTGGGGACAGATACGCAGTATTTT. The chain recombines TRBV20-1 with TRBJ2-3; D gene uncertain. This CDR3 has 14 residues. Trimming took 4 bases from V and 3 from J, leaving 14 bases between them. The germline CDR1 and CDR2 sequences are DFQATT and SNEGSKA (reference sequence).